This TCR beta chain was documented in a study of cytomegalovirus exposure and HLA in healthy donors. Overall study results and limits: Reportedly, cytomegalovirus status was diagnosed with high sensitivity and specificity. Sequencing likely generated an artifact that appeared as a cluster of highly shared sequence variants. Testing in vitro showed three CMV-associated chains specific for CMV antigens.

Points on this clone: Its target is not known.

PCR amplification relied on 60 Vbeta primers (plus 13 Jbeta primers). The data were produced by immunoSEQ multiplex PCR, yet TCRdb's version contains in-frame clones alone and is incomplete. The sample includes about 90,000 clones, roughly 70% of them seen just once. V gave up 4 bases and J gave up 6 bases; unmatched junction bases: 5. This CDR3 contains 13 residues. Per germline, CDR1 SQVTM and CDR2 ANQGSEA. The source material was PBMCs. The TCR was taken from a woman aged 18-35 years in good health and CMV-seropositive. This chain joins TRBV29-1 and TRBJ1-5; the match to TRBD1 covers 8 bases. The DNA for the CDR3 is TGCAGCGTTGGTCAGGGGGCAGGTCAGCCCCAGCATTTT. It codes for CSVGQGAGQPQHF.